This T cell receptor (beta chain) emerged from a study of T cell repertoires in cytomegalovirus infection. For the study at large: It was the public TCR beta signatures that indicated both CMV infection and matching HLA type. The study's findings and limits: Across the ex vivo response, the dominant clonotypes were HLA-C-restricted CMV-specific TCR beta clonotypes. Carriers of CMV and the relevant HLA type were discriminated by public TCR beta frequency.

V lost 5 bases, J lost 5 bases, and 6 bases stayed unmatched. The CDR3 is 15 residues long. TCRdb re-called the reads through MiXCR, storing one row per CDR3 protein. The table shows about 240,000 distinct CDR3 sequences, with roughly an eighth occurring only once. This clonotype came up many times. Its target is not known. This chain joins TRBV12-3 or TRBV12-4 and TRBJ2-1; 10 bases are a match to TRBD2. The receptor's source is a human donor in good health (CMV status not recorded). Some clones in this sample may be carry-over from other donors' samples. Specimen: PBMCs. The CDR3 loop is CASSRTLAGDNEQFF. The CDR3 DNA is TGTGCCAGCAGTCGCACCCTAGCGGGAGACAATGAGCAGTTCTTC.